This T cell receptor (beta chain) emerged from a study of monozygotic twins with inflammatory bowel disease. For every TCR library, around 3,700 ng of total RNA was used. Eight separate reactions for every sample produced the cDNA. Each CDR3 protein gets one entry in TCRdb, which reprocessed the 5' RACE reads and gives no DNA. The sample data list fewer than 550,000 distinct CDR3 sequences. Germline V gene lookup returns CDR1 MGHRA and CDR2 YSYEKL. This CDR3 is 11 amino acids long. The receptor was derived from a human donor with ulcerative colitis or Crohn's disease, or a healthy co-twin of an affected twin (not recorded which). Material for sequencing was blood. This sequence joins TRBV4-1 and TRBJ1-2. CDR3 loop: CASSSGTRYTF.